The 3 T cell receptor beta chains given below trace back to one sample, sequenced in a study of T cell repertoires in cytomegalovirus infection. These receptors have no known antigen. From the reads, TCRdb called clonotypes with MiXCR, one entry per CDR3 protein. The repertoire holds roughly 350,000 distinct CDR3 sequences, just under 35% seen once, with approximately 12% in the top ten. Here the sequenced sample was cultured PBMCs, taken from culture after CMV antigen stimulation. The receptors originated from a human donor in good health (CMV status not recorded). Some clones in this sample may be carry-over from other donors' samples.

The chain employs TRBV7-6 and TRBJ1-1; D is perhaps TRBD1 (5 bases). The CDR3 contains 14 residues. In germline, CDR1 is SGHVS, CDR2 FNYEAQ. Trimming removed 3 bases from V and 5 bases from J, with 13 bases in between. The CDR3 region is CASSFPGTGTEAFF. The CDR3 nucleotides read TGTGCCAGCAGCTTCCCAGGGACGGGGACTGAAGCTTTCTTT.

The CDR3 DNA reads TGTGCCATCAGTGAGTCGGCGGGCCCCTCCTACGAGCAGTACGTC. Translation gives CAISESAGPSYEQYV. The chain is built from TRBV10-3 and TRBJ2-7; D is possibly TRBD2 (5 bases). V shed 0 bases and J shed 0 bases, with 9 bases lying between them. The CDR3 loop spans 15 amino acids. CDR1 ENHRY and CDR2 SYGVKD come from the germline V gene.

This clonotype was found once. V usage is TRBV27 and J usage is TRBJ1-4; unclear D gene. The CDR3 spans 14 residues. Germline values: CDR1 MNHEY, CDR2 SMNVEV (reference sequence). V lost 6 bases and J 3 bases, leaving 11 bases between the germline ends. The CDR3 loop is CASSKGWANEKLFF. In DNA form, the CDR3 reads TGTGCCAGCAGCAAAGGGTGGGCTAATGAAAAACTGTTTTTT.